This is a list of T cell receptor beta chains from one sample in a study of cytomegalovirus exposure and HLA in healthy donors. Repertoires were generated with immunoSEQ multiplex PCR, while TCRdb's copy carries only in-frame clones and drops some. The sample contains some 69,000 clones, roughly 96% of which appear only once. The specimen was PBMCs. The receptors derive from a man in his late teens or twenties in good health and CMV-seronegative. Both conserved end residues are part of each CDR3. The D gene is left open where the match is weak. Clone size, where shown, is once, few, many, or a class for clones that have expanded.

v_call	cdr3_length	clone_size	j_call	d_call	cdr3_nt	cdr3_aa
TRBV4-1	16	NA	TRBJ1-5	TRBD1	TGCGCCAGCAGCCAACTTTACCAGGGGGCCTATCAGCCCCAGCATTTT	CASSQLYQGAYQPQHF
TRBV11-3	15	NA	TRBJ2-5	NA	TGTGCCAGCAGCCCCCAGAGTGCGGAGCGAGAGACCCAGTACTTC	CASSPQSAERETQYF
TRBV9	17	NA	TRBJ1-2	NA	TGTGCCAGCAGGCATACAGGGCGCCGGTCCAATCACTATGGCTACACCTTC	CASRHTGRRSNHYGYTF
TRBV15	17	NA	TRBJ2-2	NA	TGTGCCACCAGCAGAGTTGGACTGACATCACCCACCGGGGAGCTGTTTTTT	CATSRVGLTSPTGELFF
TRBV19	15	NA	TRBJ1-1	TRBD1	TGTGCCAGTAGTGGTCCCCAGGGGGGTAACACTGAAGCTTTCTTT	CASSGPQGGNTEAFF
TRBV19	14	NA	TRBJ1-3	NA	TGTGCCAGTAGTCGGGCCGGGGCTGGAAACACCATATATTTT	CASSRAGAGNTIYF
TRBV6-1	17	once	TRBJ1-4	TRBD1	TGTGCCAGCAGTGAACCTGGACAGGGGGCGGCTAATGAAAAACTGTTTTTT	CASSEPGQGAANEKLFF
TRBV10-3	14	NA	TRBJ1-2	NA	TGTGCCATCAGGGGCGGGAGGACTGAATATGGCTACACCTTC	CAIRGGRTEYGYTF
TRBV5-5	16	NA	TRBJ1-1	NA	TGTGCCAGCAGCTTGTTTAAATCCGGGAAGAACACTGAAGCTTTCTTT	CASSLFKSGKNTEAFF
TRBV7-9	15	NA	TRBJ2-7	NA	TGTGCCAGCATCGACTCCGGGACACCTCGGGGAGAGCAGTACTTC	CASIDSGTPRGEQYF
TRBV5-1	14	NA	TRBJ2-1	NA	TGCGCCAGCAGCTTGGACAGGGAATACAATGAGCAGTTCTTC	CASSLDREYNEQFF
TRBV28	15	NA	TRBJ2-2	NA	TGTGCCAGCAGTCGCAGACAGATGAACACCGGGGAGCTGTTTTTT	CASSRRQMNTGELFF
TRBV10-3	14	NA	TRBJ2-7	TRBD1	TGTGCCATCAGGGCGACAGGGACCTTCTACGAGCAGTACTTC	CAIRATGTFYEQYF
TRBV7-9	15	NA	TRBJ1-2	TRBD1	TGTGCCAGCAGCTTAGCGGGGACAGAGCTCTCGGGCTACACCTTC	CASSLAGTELSGYTF
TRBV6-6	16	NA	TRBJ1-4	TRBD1	TGTGCCAGCAGTTACCTGGGACAGGGGACTAATGAAAAACTGTTTTTT	CASSYLGQGTNEKLFF
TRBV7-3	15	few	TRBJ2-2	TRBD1	TGTGCCAGCAGGCAAGGGACAGGACGAACCGGGGAGCTGTTTTTT	CASRQGTGRTGELFF
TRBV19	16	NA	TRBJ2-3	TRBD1	TGTGCCAGTAGTCCTCCCTCGGGACAGGGGGCAGATACGCAGTATTTT	CASSPPSGQGADTQYF
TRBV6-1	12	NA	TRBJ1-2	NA	TGTGCCAGCAGTGAAGCCGTCTCTGGCTACACCTTC	CASSEAVSGYTF
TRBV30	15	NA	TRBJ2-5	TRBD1	TGTGCCTGGAGTGTGGGGACAGGGGGTTTGGAGACCCAGTACTTC	CAWSVGTGGLETQYF
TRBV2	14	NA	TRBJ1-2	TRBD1	TGTGCCAGCAGCAAAAAGGGGGCGGCCTATGGCTACACCTTC	CASSKKGAAYGYTF
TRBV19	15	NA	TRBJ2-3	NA	TGTGCCAGTAGGCGCTTACAGGGTAAAGCAGATACGCAGTATTTT	CASRRLQGKADTQYF
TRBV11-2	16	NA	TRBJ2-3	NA	TGTGCCAGCAGCCAAACCTTCGCCCAGGACACAGATACGCAGTATTTT	CASSQTFAQDTDTQYF
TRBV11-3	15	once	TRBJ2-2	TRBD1	TGTGCCAGCAGCTTGGGACAGGCGAACACCGGGGAGCTGTTTTTT	CASSLGQANTGELFF
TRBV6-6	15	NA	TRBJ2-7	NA	TGTGCCAGCAGCAACGACAGCTTCGGCTCCTACGAGCAGTACTTC	CASSNDSFGSYEQYF
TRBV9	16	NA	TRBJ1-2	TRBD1	TGTGCCAGCAGCGACACAACCAACAGGGGGGTCTATGGCTACACCTTC	CASSDTTNRGVYGYTF
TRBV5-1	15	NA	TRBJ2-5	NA	TGCGCCAGCAGCCTCACCGGGACTTCGCAAGAGACCCAGTACTTC	CASSLTGTSQETQYF
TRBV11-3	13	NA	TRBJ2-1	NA	TGTGCCAGCAGCTTAGATCCCAGTTACGAGCAGTTCTTC	CASSLDPSYEQFF
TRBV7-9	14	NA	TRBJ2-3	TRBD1	TGTGCCAGCAGCCCAGAGGGGGCCCCAGATACGCAGTATTTT	CASSPEGAPDTQYF
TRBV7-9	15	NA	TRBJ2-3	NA	TGTGCCAGCAGCCCGACAGAGGGGGACACAGATACGCAGTATTTT	CASSPTEGDTDTQYF
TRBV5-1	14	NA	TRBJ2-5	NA	TGCGCCAGCAGCTTGGAACGGGGGCAAGAGACCCAGTACTTC	CASSLERGQETQYF
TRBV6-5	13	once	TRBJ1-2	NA	TGTGCCAGCAGATCCGACAGGAACTATGGCTACACCTTC	CASRSDRNYGYTF
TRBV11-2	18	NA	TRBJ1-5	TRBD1	TGTGCCAGCAGCTCCGGGACAGGCCGTTCAGTCCCCAATCAGCCCCAGCATTTT	CASSSGTGRSVPNQPQHF
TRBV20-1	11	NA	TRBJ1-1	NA	TGCAGTGCTAGGGGCAACACTGAAGCTTTCTTT	CSARGNTEAFF
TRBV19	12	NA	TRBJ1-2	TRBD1	TGTGCCAGTACGGCAGGGGGTCAGGGCTACACCTTC	CASTAGGQGYTF
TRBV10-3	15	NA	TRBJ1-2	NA	TGTGCCATCAGTGAGTCGCCAGGGTCTAACTATGGCTACACCTTC	CAISESPGSNYGYTF
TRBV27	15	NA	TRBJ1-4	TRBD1	TGTGCCAGCAGTCTCCAGGGGGGCACTAATGAAAAACTGTTTTTT	CASSLQGGTNEKLFF
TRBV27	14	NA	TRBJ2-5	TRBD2	TGTGCCAGCAGTCCTCGCGGGAGTGGAGAGACCCAGTACTTC	CASSPRGSGETQYF
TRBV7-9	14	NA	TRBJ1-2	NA	TGTGCCAGCAGCTTAGTAGGGGTTGATTATGGCTACACCTTC	CASSLVGVDYGYTF